This is a list of T cell receptor beta chains from one sample in a study of T cell repertoires in cytomegalovirus infection. TCRdb fed the reads into MiXCR, producing one record per CDR3 protein. This sample has fewer than 200,000 distinct CDR3 sequences, with approximately 21% found just once. No antigen is known for these receptors. The sequencing used CD8+ T cells from cultured PBMCs, collected from culture after CMV antigen stimulation. The receptors stem from a human donor in good health (CMV status not recorded). Some clones in this sample may be carry-over from other donors' samples. The CDR3 runs from the conserved cysteine through the conserved F or W. D genes are given only for firm matches. Some rows mark clone size as missing; the rest say once, few, many or name a class of expanded clone.

>TRBD1|TRBJ1-1|TRBV12-3/TRBV12-4|-
CASSLEGTGNEAFF
TGTGCCAGCAGTTTAGAAGGGACAGGGAATGAAGCTTTCTTT
>TRBD1|TRBJ2-7|TRBV6-1|-
CASGQGWYEQYF
TGTGCCAGCGGACAGGGGTGGTACGAGCAGTACTTC
>TRBD2|TRBJ2-3|TRBV7-8|few
CASSPSYPLAGGSDTQYF
TGTGCCAGCAGCCCCTCGTATCCCCTAGCGGGGGGTTCAGATACGCAGTATTTT
>TRBD1|TRBJ2-2|TRBV7-9|few
CASSQTTPNRGREKSGELFF
TGTGCCAGCAGCCAAACGACCCCGAACAGGGGGCGCGAAAAATCCGGGGAGCTGTTTTTT
>TRBD1|TRBJ2-5|TRBV7-9|-
CASGAGGSQETQYF
TGTGCCAGCGGAGCAGGGGGAAGCCAAGAGACCCAGTACTTC
>-|TRBJ1-5|TRBV7-2|many
CASSLGGQPQHF
TGTGCCAGCAGCTTAGGGGGTCAGCCCCAGCATTTT
>-|TRBJ1-1|TRBV6-5|few
CASSYSRAENTEAFF
TGTGCCAGCAGTTACTCGAGGGCGGAGAACACTGAAGCTTTCTTT
>TRBD2|TRBJ2-1|TRBV19|-
CASSIGSGGYNEQFF
TGTGCCAGTAGTATCGGTAGCGGGGGGTACAATGAGCAGTTCTTC
>TRBD1|TRBJ2-3|TRBV5-5|many
CASSWDRGQLTDTQYF
TGTGCCAGCAGCTGGGACAGGGGACAACTCACAGATACGCAGTATTTT
>-|TRBJ1-1|TRBV6-5|few
CASSVTGTRAHFEAFF
TGTGCCAGCAGCGTTACGGGGACCCGAGCACACTTTGAAGCTTTCTTT
>TRBD1|TRBJ1-2|TRBV12-3/TRBV12-4|few
CASSFRQGNYGYTF
TGTGCCAGCAGTTTTCGACAGGGTAACTATGGCTACACCTTC
>-|TRBJ1-2|TRBV4-1|-
CASSQETRDTYGYTF
TGCGCCAGCAGCCAAGAGACCCGGGACACCTATGGCTACACCTTC
>TRBD2|TRBJ2-5|TRBV5-5|-
CASSFSGGLLETQYF
TGTGCCAGCAGCTTTAGCGGGGGACTGCTAGAGACCCAGTACTTC
>-|TRBJ2-3|TRBV12-3/TRBV12-4|-
CASTWGSTDTQYF
TGTGCCAGCACCTGGGGGAGCACAGATACGCAGTATTTT
>-|TRBJ2-1|TRBV27|few
CASSPTDGLTYNEQFF
TGTGCCAGCAGTCCAACGGACGGACTAACCTACAATGAGCAGTTCTTC
>-|TRBJ1-1|TRBV12-3/TRBV12-4|-
CASSPATGTNTEAFF
TGTGCCAGCAGTCCCGCCACAGGGACGAACACTGAAGCTTTCTTT
>-|TRBJ2-7|TRBV7-2|few
CASSLGQGGDYEQYF
TGTGCCAGCAGCTTAGGGCAGGGGGGTGACTACGAGCAGTACTTC
>-|TRBJ2-5|TRBV6-2/TRBV6-3|once
CAIRGTGAMAEETQYF
TGTGCCATACGGGGGACGGGGGCCATGGCAGAAGAGACCCAGTACTTC
>TRBD2|TRBJ2-3|TRBV7-8|-
CASSLASGVRTDTQYF
TGTGCCAGCAGCTTAGCTAGCGGGGTGAGAACAGATACGCAGTATTTT
>-|TRBJ1-6|TRBV6-5|few
CASSPTLNLYNSPLHF
TGTGCCAGCAGTCCAACCCTTAACCTCTATAATTCACCCCTCCACTTT
>-|TRBJ2-6|TRBV7-2|-
CASSLDYATSGANVLTF
TGTGCCAGCAGCTTAGACTACGCAACCTCTGGGGCCAACGTCCTGACTTTC
>TRBD1|TRBJ1-1|TRBV19|once
CASSPGTVRGMNTEAFF
TGTGCCAGTAGTCCGGGGACAGTCCGCGGGATGAACACTGAAGCTTTCTTT